Shown below are 27 T cell receptor beta chains from a single sample sequenced in a study of Ad26.COV2.S vaccination and SARS-CoV-2 variants. Here immunoSEQ multiplex PCR was the method, and the copy in TCRdb shows in-frame clones only, minus some. The sample yields around 300,000 clones, about 90% seen once. Treatment meaning: around 19 received Ad26.COV2.S at low or high dose, single or two shots; five or six received placebo; per-sample allocation not given. Sampling was performed 63 days after the first vaccine or placebo injection. The sequenced sample was peripheral blood, obtained in a trial of Ad26.COV2.S vaccine versus placebo. The source of these receptors is a person between 18 and 60 years old who received the Ad26.COV2.S COVID-19 vaccine or a placebo.

This chain connects TRBV15 to TRBJ1-1; D gene uncertain. The CDR3 is 15 residues long. V gave up 3 bases and J gave up 1 base, with 12 bases separating them. Germline assignment: CDR1 LNHNV and CDR2 YYDKDF (reference sequence). The CDR3 nucleotides are TGTGCCACCAGCAGCCCCCATTTCGAGAACACTGAAGCTTTCTTT. Amino acid sequence: CATSSPHFENTEAFF.

Only one count was recorded for this clone. A read error may produce the germline difference seen at one junction end. CDR3 nucleotide sequence: TGTGCCAGCAGTTACTTTCCGGGACAGGAGAAGTTT. Translation gives CASSYFPGQEKF. V and J are TRBV6-2 or TRBV6-3 and TRBJ1-1; 8 nucleotides agree with TRBD1. The CDR3 totals 12 residues. Germline loops: CDR1 MNHEY, CDR2 SVGEGT.

The chain links TRBV7-3 to TRBJ2-2; the match to TRBD2 covers 7 bases. The J segment lost 5 bases and the V segment lost 0 bases, leaving 9 bases of the junction unmatched. Germline lookup yields CDR1 SGHTA and CDR2 FQGTGA. The CDR3 covers 17 residues. The CDR3, as DNA: TGTGCCAGCAGCTTAACGTTGGCGGGAGTAAATACCGGGGAGCTGTTTTTT. It is translated as CASSLTLAGVNTGELFF.

The V call is TRBV21-1, the J call TRBJ1-6. TRBV21-1 constitutes a pseudogene. This CDR3 region has 15 residues. The CDR3, as DNA: TGTGCCAGCAGCCGAGCTCTTAGCTATAATTCACCCCTCCACTTT. Protein product: CASSRALSYNSPLHF.

V usage is TRBV21-1 and J usage is TRBJ2-7; TRBD2 is the table's D call, not checked against the DNA. TRBV21-1 is reported as a pseudogene. The CDR3 length is 20 residues. CDR3 sequence reads: CASSRNGYQAGALGTYEQYV. Written as DNA, the CDR3 is TGTGCCAGCAGCCGAAACGGGTATCAAGCGGGAGCCTTGGGAACCTACGAGCAGTACGTC.

The chain employs TRBV30 and TRBJ1-3; D is uncertain. The CDR3 is 11 residues long. The germline gives CDR1 GTSNPN, CDR2 SVGIG (reference sequence). V lost 7 bases, J lost 4 bases, and 8 bases lay in between. The DNA for the CDR3 is TGTGCCTCGGGTAGAGGAAACACCATATATTTT. Its protein is CASGRGNTIYF.

The rearrangement joins TRBV30 to TRBJ2-1, with D perhaps TRBD1 (9 bases). CDR1 GTSNPN and CDR2 SVGIG come from the germline V gene (reference sequence). Trimming left V 5 bases short and J 8 bases short, with 40 bases between. The CDR3 consists of 21 residues. CDR3 sequence: CAWVLSWGTGRSKAGVDEQFF. In DNA form, the CDR3 reads TGTGCCTGGGTTCTAAGTTGGGGGACAGGGAGATCAAAAGCGGGAGTAGATGAGCAGTTCTTC.

The gene calls are TRBV12-3 or TRBV12-4 and TRBJ2-7, with TRBD1 as a possible D gene (6 bases). V was shortened by 5 bases and J by 5 bases, with 13 bases between the two germline ends. The CDR3 is made up of 13 amino acids. CDR3 region: CASSLQGADEQYF. The CDR3 DNA sequence: TGTGCCAGCAGTCTACAGGGTGCGGACGAGCAGTACTTC.

This clone came up a few times. The chain uses TRBV6-5 and TRBJ1-2; 8 bases are shared with TRBD1. The junction had 5 bases not matched to a gene; V was cut back by 5 bases and J by 6 bases. Germline values: CDR1 MNHEY, CDR2 SVGAGI. The CDR3 loop spans 13 amino acids. In nucleotides, the CDR3 is TGTGCCAGCAGTAGGACAGGGAGGGATGGCTACACCTTC. Protein product: CASSRTGRDGYTF.

This rearrangement joins TRBV19 to TRBJ2-7; D gene unclear. Per germline, CDR1 LNHDA and CDR2 SQIVND (reference sequence). Deletions cut 3 bases from V and 3 bases from J, with 15 bases between. The CDR3 contains 15 residues. CDR3 sequence (DNA): TGTGCCAGTAGTATTGGTGCACCGGAGATCTACGAGCAGTACTTC. Translation: CASSIGAPEIYEQYF. The entire variable domain, with the rest obtained from reference TRBV19 and TRBJ2-7, is as follows: DGGITQSPKYLFRKEGQNVTLSCEQNLNHDAMYWYRQDPGQGLRLIYYSQIVNDFQKGDIAEGYSVSREKKESFPLTVTSAQKNPTAFYLCASSIGAPEIYEQYFGPGTRLTVT.

This rearrangement joins TRBV5-5 to TRBJ1-1; the D gene is possibly TRBD1 (5 bases). The V end lost 0 bases, the J end lost 6 bases, and 6 bases lay between the germline ends. Germline assignment: CDR1 SGHKS and CDR2 YYEKEE (reference sequence). This CDR3 is 12 amino acids long. The DNA for the CDR3 is TGTGCCAGCAGCTTGGGACAGTCTGAAGCTTTCTTT. Translation: CASSLGQSEAFF.

V and J are TRBV7-9 and TRBJ1-5, with TRBD1 matching 8 bases. Germline V gene data show CDR1 as SEHNR and CDR2 as FQNEAQ (reference sequence). The CDR3 totals 16 residues. Trimming took 4 bases from V and 11 from J; bases not matched to a gene: 16. As DNA, the CDR3 is TGTGCCAGCAGCTCTCAGACAGGGGATCCCATTAAAGCCCAGCATTTT. This encodes CASSSQTGDPIKAQHF.

V usage is TRBV12-3 or TRBV12-4 and J usage is TRBJ2-5; TRBD1 or TRBD2 may be the D gene (6 bases each). The V end was cut by 4 bases, the J end by 5 bases, with 11 bases between. This CDR3 is built from 13 residues. CDR3: CASSSGAGETQYF. The CDR3 nucleotides read TGTGCCAGCAGTTCGGGGGCGGGGGAGACCCAGTACTTC.

The chain couples TRBV5-6 to TRBJ1-1, with D possibly TRBD1 on 5 matching bases. This CDR3 spans 16 amino acids. Looked up from germline, CDR1 is SGHDT and CDR2 is YYEEEE. Trimming left V 3 bases short and J 0 bases short, with 15 bases between. The CDR3: CASSSWGLHMNTEAFF. CDR3 sequence (DNA): TGTGCCAGCAGCTCCTGGGGACTCCACATGAACACTGAAGCTTTCTTT.

The genes are TRBV6-5 and TRBJ2-7; the D is unclear. The CDR3 extends over 13 amino acids. The V and J ends lost 6 bases and 3 bases respectively, with 12 bases between them. CDR1 is MNHEY, CDR2 SVGAGI, per germline. The CDR3 is CASRPGIVYEQYF. The CDR3, as DNA: TGTGCCAGCAGACCCGGCATCGTCTACGAGCAGTACTTC.

This clone is a singleton in its sample. The CDR3 DNA reads as TGTGCCAGCTCACCACAGCGGGTTAACTATGGCTACACCTTC. It encodes CASSPQRVNYGYTF. The rearrangement joins TRBV18 to TRBJ1-2; D is undetermined. The CDR3 loop spans 14 amino acids. The V and J ends lost 1 base and 1 base respectively, with 7 bases between them. From germline, CDR1 is KGHSH and CDR2 LQKENI.

The DNA for the CDR3 is TGTGCCATCAGGAGGGACTCTGGAAACACCATATATTTT. Protein: CAIRRDSGNTIYF. V gene TRBV10-3 combines with J gene TRBJ1-3; D uncertain. Per the germline V gene, CDR1 is ENHRY and CDR2 is SYGVKD. CDR3 length: 13 amino acids. V lost 6 bases and J 0 bases, leaving 6 bases between the germline ends.

The CDR3 DNA reads as TGTGCCAGCAGCCCACCGGGGGTAGCCAAAAACATTCAGTACTTC. Its protein is CASSPPGVAKNIQYF. The V call is TRBV7-9, the J call TRBJ2-4; perhaps TRBD2 as D (6 bases). The CDR3 runs 15 residues. Germline assignment: CDR1 SEHNR and CDR2 FQNEAQ (reference sequence). The V end lost 5 bases, the J end lost 0 bases, and 11 bases lay between the germline ends. Based on the CDR3 plus reference TRBV7-9 and TRBJ2-4, the full variable domain is DTGVSQNPRHKITKRGQNVTFRCDPISEHNRLYWYRQTLGQGPEFLTYFQNEAQLEKSRLLSDRFSAERPKGSFSTLEIQRTEQGDSAMYLCASSPPGVAKNIQYFGAGTRLSVL.

The chain couples TRBV6-5 to TRBJ2-4, with 9 bases that match TRBD2. The CDR3 runs to 12 residues. V dropped 7 bases and J dropped 14; count of bases not matched to a gene: 9. Germline assignment: CDR1 MNHEY and CDR2 SVGAGI. The CDR3 DNA sequence: TGTGCCAGCATAGGCACTAGCGGGTTTGAGTACTTC. Translation: CASIGTSGFEYF.

This rearrangement joins TRBV19 to TRBJ1-3; a possible D gene is TRBD1 (6 bases). Germline V CDR1 and CDR2: LNHDA, SQIVND (reference sequence). V lost 6 bases to trimming and J lost 4 bases, with 16 bases between them. The CDR3 spans 15 residues. The CDR3 DNA follows: TGTGCCAGTAGGAGGTCCGGGGGCATCGGAAACACCATATATTTT. Its protein product is CASRRSGGIGNTIYF.

The chain carries TRBV19 and TRBJ2-7; TRBD1 matches 10 bases. The germline gives CDR1 LNHDA, CDR2 SQIVND (reference sequence). The J segment lost 5 bases and the V segment lost 5 bases, leaving 12 bases of the junction unmatched. This CDR3 region has 16 residues. DNA for the CDR3: TGTGCCAGTAGTGCATACCGGGACAGGGGTTCAAACGAGCAGTACTTC. Translated: CASSAYRDRGSNEQYF. Drawing the rest from reference TRBV19 and TRBJ2-7, the complete variable domain is DGGITQSPKYLFRKEGQNVTLSCEQNLNHDAMYWYRQDPGQGLRLIYYSQIVNDFQKGDIAEGYSVSREKKESFPLTVTSAQKNPTAFYLCASSAYRDRGSNEQYFGPGTRLTVT.

The gene calls are TRBV5-4 and TRBJ2-7; 8 bases fit TRBD1. This CDR3 has 14 residues. Germline CDR1 is SGHNT and CDR2 is YYREEE (reference sequence). Trimming removed 2 bases from V and 4 bases from J; junction bases left unmatched: 5. The CDR3: CASSFGQGNYEQYV. Here the CDR3 DNA reads TGTGCCAGCAGCTTCGGACAGGGTAATTACGAGCAGTACGTC.

CDR3 protein: CASSQERGLNTEAFF. The DNA for the CDR3 is TGCGCCAGCAGCCAAGAGAGGGGTCTGAACACTGAAGCTTTCTTT. The rearrangement links TRBV4-1 to TRBJ1-1; D might be TRBD1 (5 bases). The V end lost 0 bases, the J end lost 0 bases, and 8 bases lay between the germline ends. Germline CDR1 MGHRA, CDR2 YSYEKL. CDR3 size: 15 residues.

This clone is a singleton in its sample. The V gene is TRBV6-5, the J gene TRBJ2-7; D gene uncertain. Germline V lookup: CDR1 MNHEY, CDR2 SVGAGI. This CDR3 is 12 amino acids long. V lost 6 bases and J lost 2, with 8 bases in between. CDR3 residues: CASRQLPYEQYV. The CDR3, as DNA: TGTGCCAGCAGGCAGTTACCCTACGAGCAGTACGTC.

The chain is built from TRBV9 and TRBJ2-3; no definite D call. The CDR3 consists of 14 residues. V was clipped by 0 bases and J by 2 bases, with 7 bases between them. Looked up from germline, CDR1 is SGDLS and CDR2 is YYNGEE. The CDR3 sequence: CASSVELFTDTQYF. The DNA of the CDR3 is TGTGCCAGCAGCGTAGAACTATTCACAGATACGCAGTATTTT.

V is TRBV7-2 and J is TRBJ1-2; D is perhaps TRBD1 (6 bases). Germline CDR1 and CDR2: SGHTA and FQGNSA. Trimming stripped 3 bases from V and 7 bases from J, with 9 bases between. This CDR3 is built from 12 residues. The CDR3 spells CASSLGAGGYTF. CDR3 bases: TGTGCCAGCAGCTTGGGGGCGGGTGGCTACACCTTC. The full variable domain, rest sourced from reference TRBV7-2 and TRBJ1-2, is GAGVSQSPSNKVTEKGKDVELRCDPISGHTALYWYRQSLGQGLEFLIYFQGNSAPDKSGLPSDRFSAERTGGSVSTLTIQRTQQEDSAVYLCASSLGAGGYTFGSGTRLTVV.

The chain is built from TRBV29-1 and TRBJ1-2; no clear D. Germline CDR1 and CDR2: SQVTM and ANQGSEA. This CDR3 region has 12 residues. The V and J ends lost 4 bases and 3 bases respectively, with 9 bases between them. The CDR3 coding sequence is TGCAGCGTTGCCGGAGATGACTATGGCTACACCTTC. It specifies CSVAGDDYGYTF. The full variable domain, rest sourced from reference TRBV29-1 and TRBJ1-2, is SAVISQKPSRDICQRGTSLTIQCQVDSQVTMMFWYRQQPGQSLTLIATANQGSEATYESGFVIDKFPISRPNLTFSTLTVSNMSPEDSSIYLCSVAGDDYGYTFGSGTRLTVV.